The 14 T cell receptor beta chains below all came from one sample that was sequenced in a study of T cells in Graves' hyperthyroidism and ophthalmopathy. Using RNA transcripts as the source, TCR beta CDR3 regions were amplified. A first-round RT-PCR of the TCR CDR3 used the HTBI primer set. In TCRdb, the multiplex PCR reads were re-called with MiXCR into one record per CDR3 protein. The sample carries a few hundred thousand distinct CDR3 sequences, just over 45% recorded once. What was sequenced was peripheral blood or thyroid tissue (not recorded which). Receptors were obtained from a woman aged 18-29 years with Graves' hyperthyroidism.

CDR3 nucleotide sequence: TGCAGTGCTAGTGACAGGGGGCTAGCCCACGAGCAGTACTTC. It codes for CSASDRGLAHEQYF. V usage is TRBV20-1 and J usage is TRBJ2-7, with 10 bases identical to TRBD1. CDR3 size: 14 residues. From germline, CDR1 is DFQATT and CDR2 SNEGSKA (reference sequence). The junction had 7 bases not matched to a gene; V was cut back by 3 bases and J by 5 bases.

CDR3 bases: TGTGCCAGCAGTTTTCGGACAGGGGGCGCAGGTGGCTACACCTTC. Protein sequence: CASSFRTGGAGGYTF. The rearrangement uses TRBV12-3 or TRBV12-4 and TRBJ1-2; 11 bases are shared with TRBD1. CDR3 length equals 15 residues. The V and J ends lost 3 bases and 7 bases, in that order; junction bases with no gene match: 7.

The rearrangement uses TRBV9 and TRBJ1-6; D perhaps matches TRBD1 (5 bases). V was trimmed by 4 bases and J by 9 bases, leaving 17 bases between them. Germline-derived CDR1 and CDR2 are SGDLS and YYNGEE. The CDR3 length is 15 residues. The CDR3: CASSQELWDFSPLHF. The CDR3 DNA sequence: TGTGCCAGCAGCCAAGAATTATGGGACTTTTCACCCCTCCACTTT.

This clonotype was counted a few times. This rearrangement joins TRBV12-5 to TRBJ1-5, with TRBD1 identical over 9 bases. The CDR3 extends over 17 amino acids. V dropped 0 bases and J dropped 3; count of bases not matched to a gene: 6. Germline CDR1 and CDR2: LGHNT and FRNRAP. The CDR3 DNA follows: TGTGCTAGTGGTTTGGTAAACACAGGGGGCTACAATCAGCCCCAGCATTTT. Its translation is CASGLVNTGGYNQPQHF.

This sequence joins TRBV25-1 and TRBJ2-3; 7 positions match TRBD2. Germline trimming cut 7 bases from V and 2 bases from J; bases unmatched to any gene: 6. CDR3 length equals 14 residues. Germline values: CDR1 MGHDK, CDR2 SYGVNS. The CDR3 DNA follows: TGTGCCAGCACCCAAGCGGGACCCACAGATACGCAGTATTTT. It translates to CASTQAGPTDTQYF.

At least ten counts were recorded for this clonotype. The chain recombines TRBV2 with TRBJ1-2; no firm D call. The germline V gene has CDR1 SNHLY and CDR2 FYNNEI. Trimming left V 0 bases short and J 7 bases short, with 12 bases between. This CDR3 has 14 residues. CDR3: CASSEAAATFGYTF. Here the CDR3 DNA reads TGTGCCAGCAGTGAAGCGGCGGCGACGTTTGGCTACACCTTC. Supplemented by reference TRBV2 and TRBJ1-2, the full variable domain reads EPEVTQTPSHQVTQMGQEVILRCVPISNHLYFYWYRQILGQKVEFLVSFYNNEISEKSEIFDDQFSVERPDGSNFTLKIRSTKLEDSAMYFCASSEAAATFGYTFGSGTRLTVV.

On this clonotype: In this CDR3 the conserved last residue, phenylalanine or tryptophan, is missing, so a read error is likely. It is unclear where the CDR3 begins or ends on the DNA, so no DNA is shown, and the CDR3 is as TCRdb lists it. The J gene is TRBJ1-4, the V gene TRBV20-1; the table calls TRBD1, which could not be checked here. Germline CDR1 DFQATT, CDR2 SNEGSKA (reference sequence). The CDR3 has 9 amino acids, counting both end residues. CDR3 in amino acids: CSARQGGKY.

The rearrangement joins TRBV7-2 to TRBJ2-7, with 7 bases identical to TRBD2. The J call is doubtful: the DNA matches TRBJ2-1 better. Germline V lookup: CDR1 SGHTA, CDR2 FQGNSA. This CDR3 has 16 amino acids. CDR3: CASSLDHWGEGNEQFF. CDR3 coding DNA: TGTGCCAGCAGCCTAGACCATTGGGGGGAGGGCAATGAGCAGTTCTTC.

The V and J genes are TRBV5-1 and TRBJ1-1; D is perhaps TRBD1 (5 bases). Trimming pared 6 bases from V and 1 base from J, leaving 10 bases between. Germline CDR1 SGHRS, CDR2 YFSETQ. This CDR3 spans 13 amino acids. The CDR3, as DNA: TGCGCCAGCAAAACAGGAGAGAACACTGAAGCTTTCTTT. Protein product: CASKTGENTEAFF.

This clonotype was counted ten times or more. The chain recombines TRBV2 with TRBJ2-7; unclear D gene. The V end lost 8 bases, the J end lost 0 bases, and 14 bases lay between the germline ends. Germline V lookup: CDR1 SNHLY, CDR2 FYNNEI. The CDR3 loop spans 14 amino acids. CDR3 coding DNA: TGTGCCAGCCACGACCGCCAGAGCTCCTACGAGCAGTACTTC. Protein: CASHDRQSSYEQYF.

The CDR3 DNA sequence: TGTGCCAGCAGTTTTCGGACTAGCGGGAGTATCTATGAGCAGTTCTTC. Amino acids: CASSFRTSGSIYEQFF. The V and J genes are TRBV27 and TRBJ2-5; 13 bases fit TRBD2. Matching the DNA end better, TRBJ2-1 makes the J call doubtful. Germline CDR1 and CDR2: MNHEY and SMNVEV (reference sequence). The length of the CDR3 is 16 residues.

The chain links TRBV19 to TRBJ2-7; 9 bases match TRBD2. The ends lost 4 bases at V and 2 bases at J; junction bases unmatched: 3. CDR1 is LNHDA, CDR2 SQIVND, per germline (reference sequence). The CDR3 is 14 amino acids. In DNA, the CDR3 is TGTGCCAGTAGTAACCTAGCGGGGACCTACGAGCAGTACTTC. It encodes CASSNLAGTYEQYF.

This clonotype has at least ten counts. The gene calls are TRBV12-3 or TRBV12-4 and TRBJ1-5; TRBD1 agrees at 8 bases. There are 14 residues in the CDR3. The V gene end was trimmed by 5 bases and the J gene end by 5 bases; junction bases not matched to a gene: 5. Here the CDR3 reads CASSTGGEYQPQHF. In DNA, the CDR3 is TGTGCCAGCAGTACAGGGGGGGAATATCAGCCCCAGCATTTT.

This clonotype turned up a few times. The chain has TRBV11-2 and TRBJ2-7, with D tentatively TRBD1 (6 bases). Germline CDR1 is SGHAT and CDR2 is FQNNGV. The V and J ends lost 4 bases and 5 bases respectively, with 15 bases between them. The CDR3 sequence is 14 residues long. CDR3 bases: TGTGCCAGCAGCTATATACAGGGCCCCCACGAGCAGTACTTC. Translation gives CASSYIQGPHEQYF.